These T cell receptor beta chains were read from a single sample in a study of cytomegalovirus exposure and HLA in healthy donors. The method was immunoSEQ multiplex PCR; TCRdb's version includes in-frame clones alone and lacks a portion of them. Counted here are around 130,000 clones, 65% to 85% occurring once; the ten biggest clones make up about 1.8%. The sample was PBMCs. The receptors were gathered from a woman aged 40 to 55 in good health and CMV-seronegative. Each CDR3 is given with its conserved first and last residue. D genes are given only for firm matches. The size of a clone is reported for some rows only, either as once, few or many, or as a class for expanded clones.

>TRBD2|TRBJ2-1|-|TRBV10-1
TGCGCCAGCGGGGGGACTAGCGGATACAATGAGCAGTTCTTC
CASGGTSGYNEQFF
>TRBD1|TRBJ2-7|-|TRBV28
TGTGCCAGCAGTGTACCGGGACAGGGGTCCTACGAGCAGTACTTC
CASSVPGQGSYEQYF
>TRBD2|TRBJ2-1|-|TRBV27
TGTGCCAGCAGTTTAACCAGCGGGGCCTTGGGGAATGAGCAGTTCTTC
CASSLTSGALGNEQFF
>TRBD1|TRBJ1-2|-|TRBV5-6
TGTGCCAGCAGCTTGTTACAGGGGGCCGACTATGGCTACACCTTC
CASSLLQGADYGYTF
>-|TRBJ1-2|-|TRBV28
TGTGCCAGCACCGCCCCCCAGGCAACCTATGGCTACACCTTC
CASTAPQATYGYTF
>-|TRBJ1-2|-|TRBV2
TGTGCCAGCAGTGAAGTGGTCGGGGGGGCAAAGGGCTACACCTTC
CASSEVVGGAKGYTF
>TRBD2|TRBJ2-7|few|TRBV11-2
TGTGCCAGCAGCTTCACTAGCGGGAGCTTGGAGCAGTACTTC
CASSFTSGSLEQYF
>-|TRBJ2-1|-|TRBV11-3
TGTGCCAGCAGCTCCCGGGGTTCCTACAATGAGCAGTTCTTC
CASSSRGSYNEQFF
>-|TRBJ2-3|-|TRBV7-9
TGTGCCAGCAGCTTAGATGGGCCTGGGAGCACAGATACGCAGTATTTT
CASSLDGPGSTDTQYF
>-|TRBJ2-3|few|TRBV29-1
TGCAGCGTTGGACTGCTACAAACGCAGTATTTT
CSVGLLQTQYF
>-|TRBJ2-2|-|TRBV4-2
TGTGCCAGCAGCGGCACCATGAACACCGGGGAGCTGTTTTTT
CASSGTMNTGELFF
>-|TRBJ2-1|-|TRBV7-3
TGTGCCAGCAGCCCCGACAGATCCTACAATGAGCAGTTCTTC
CASSPDRSYNEQFF
>TRBD2|TRBJ2-7|-|TRBV5-1
TGCGCCAGCAGCTTGTCCCCCGGGACTAGGGATTCTTACGAGCAGTACTTC
CASSLSPGTRDSYEQYF
>TRBD2|TRBJ2-7|-|TRBV7-8
TGTGCCAGCAGCTTAGCCAGCGGGAGGGCCGACGAGCAGTACTTC
CASSLASGRADEQYF
>-|TRBJ1-2|-|TRBV7-9
TGTGCCAGCAGCCCTGAAGGGGGCTATGGCTACACCTTC
CASSPEGGYGYTF
>TRBD1|TRBJ1-6|-|TRBV19
TGTGCCAGTAGTACACAGGGGAATAATTCACCCCTCCACTTT
CASSTQGNNSPLHF
>-|TRBJ1-2|-|TRBV28
TGTGCCAGCAGCTTGGCCCCGGGACTTCAGTCTCTAAAGTATGGCTACACCTTC
CASSLAPGLQSLKYGYTF
>-|TRBJ2-5|-|TRBV7-3
TGTGCCAGCAGCTTAATGGGTGGCGGAGAGACCCAGTACTTC
CASSLMGGGETQYF
>TRBD2|TRBJ2-6|-|TRBV9
TGTGCCAGCAGCACGGGACTAGCGGGGAGGGGGGCCAACGGCCTGACTTTC
CASSTGLAGRGANGLTF
>-|TRBJ1-3|few|TRBV21-1
TGTGCCAGCCCCCAAAACGGGGGAAACACCATATATTTT
CASPQNGGNTIYF
>-|TRBJ2-7|once|TRBV6-6
TGTGCCAGCAGTTACTCAGAGTGGTCGGAGACCTACGAGCAGTACTTC
CASSYSEWSETYEQYF
>-|TRBJ1-2|-|TRBV5-8
TGTGCCAGCAGCACTTACACGGGACAAGCTGGCTACACCTTC
CASSTYTGQAGYTF
>TRBD1|TRBJ1-4|few|TRBV27
TGTGCCAGCAGTTCACAAACAGGGGTACGAACTAATGAAAAACTGTTTTTT
CASSSQTGVRTNEKLFF
>TRBD2|TRBJ2-1|-|TRBV5-1
TGCGCCAGCAGCACCTCGGGGGGGGAGCAGTTCTTC
CASSTSGGEQFF
>-|TRBJ2-1|-|TRBV7-9
TGTTCCAGCAGCTTGGGCCAGCAGTTCTTC
CSSSLGQQFF
>TRBD2|TRBJ2-1|-|TRBV11-2
TGTGCCAGCAGTATAGCGGGGAGCACATACAATGAGCAGTTCTTC
CASSIAGSTYNEQFF
>TRBD1|TRBJ2-7|-|TRBV28
TGTGCCAGCAGTTCCGGGACAGGGAGGCTTCACGAGCAGTACTTC
CASSSGTGRLHEQYF
>-|TRBJ1-1|-|TRBV5-1
TGCGCCAGCAGCTTGGTCGGGGTGAACACTGAAGCTTTCTTT
CASSLVGVNTEAFF
>-|TRBJ1-1|-|TRBV19
TGTGCCAGTAGTCCGACCTCAGGGGTAGCTTTCTTT
CASSPTSGVAFF
>-|TRBJ1-3|-|TRBV6-4
TGTGCCAGCAGACGGCCGGGACTAAGTATCTCTGGAAACACCATATATTTT
CASRRPGLSISGNTIYF
>TRBD1|TRBJ2-7|-|TRBV6-5
TGTGCCAGCAGTTACTCGCCAGGGGGCTCCTACGAGCAGTACTTC
CASSYSPGGSYEQYF
>-|TRBJ2-1|-|TRBV2
TGTGCCAGCAGTGAAGGAAGCCACTACAATGAGCAGTTCTTC
CASSEGSHYNEQFF
>-|TRBJ2-7|-|TRBV9
TGTGCCAGCAGCGTAATGGCGGAGCCCTATTACGAGCAGTACTTC
CASSVMAEPYYEQYF
>-|TRBJ1-5|-|TRBV7-9
TGTTCCAGCAGCTTAAGCGACAGGATGGGCAATCAGCCCCAGCATTTT
CSSSLSDRMGNQPQHF
>TRBD2|TRBJ2-7|-|TRBV27
TGTGCCAGCAGTATTAGCGGGGGGTTAGAAGAGCAGTACTTC
CASSISGGLEEQYF
>-|TRBJ1-2|-|TRBV5-1
TGCGCCAGCAGCTTGGGGACAGTCTATGGCTACACCTTC
CASSLGTVYGYTF
>TRBD2|TRBJ2-1|-|TRBV27
TGTGCCAGCAGTAACACCGGGACTAGGGTAGCCCTTTACAATGAGCAGTTCTTC
CASSNTGTRVALYNEQFF
>-|TRBJ1-1|-|TRBV30
TGTGCCTGGAGTGACGCAGGGAAGTTGCACACTGAAGCTTTCTTT
CAWSDAGKLHTEAFF
>-|TRBJ2-7|once|TRBV21-1
TGTGCCAGCAGCAAATATGGCAGGGGAATGCCCTACGAGCAGTACTTC
CASSKYGRGMPYEQYF
>-|TRBJ1-2|-|TRBV19
TGTGCCAGTGGAGGATTGAACTATGGCTACACCTTC
CASGGLNYGYTF
>TRBD1|TRBJ1-1|-|TRBV5-1
TGCGCCAGCAGCTTGGTTGGGACAGGGGGGCCCCCTGAAGCTTTCTTT
CASSLVGTGGPPEAFF
>TRBD2|TRBJ2-5|-|TRBV5-1
TGCGCCAGCAGCTTGGATCCGGGGGGACAAGAGACCCAGTACTTC
CASSLDPGGQETQYF
>TRBD1|TRBJ1-4|-|TRBV2
TGTGCCAGCCATACCGGACAGGCAGGAACCGAAAAACTGTTTTTT
CASHTGQAGTEKLFF
>-|TRBJ2-2|-|TRBV5-1
TGCGCCAGCAGCTTGGCCGGGGGAGGCGGGGAGCTGTTTTTT
CASSLAGGGGELFF
>TRBD2|TRBJ2-3|-|TRBV5-6
TGTGCCAGCAGCCCCCTTCGGGGGGGGGCCACAGATACGCAGTATTTT
CASSPLRGGATDTQYF
>-|TRBJ1-4|-|TRBV19
TGTGCCAGTAGTGTGGCCGCAACTAATGAAAAACTGTTTTTT
CASSVAATNEKLFF
>TRBD2|TRBJ2-7|-|TRBV7-9
TGTGCCAGCAGCCCACACACCCCGGGGGGGGAACGGGCCTACGAGCAGTACTTC
CASSPHTPGGERAYEQYF
>TRBD2|TRBJ2-1|-|TRBV28
TGTGCCAGCAGCCCAGGGGGGCGGGAGGGCCTAAATGAGCAGTTCTTC
CASSPGGREGLNEQFF
>TRBD1|TRBJ2-6|once|TRBV27
TGTGCCAGCAGTTTATCGGGGACAGGGTGGGCTGGGGCCAACGTCCTGACTTTC
CASSLSGTGWAGANVLTF
>TRBD1|TRBJ1-2|-|TRBV10-3
TGTGCCATCAGTGAGCGACAGGGGTATGGCTACACCTTC
CAISERQGYGYTF
>TRBD2|TRBJ2-7|-|TRBV29-1
TGCAGCGTTGAGGGACTAGGCTACGAGCAGTACTTC
CSVEGLGYEQYF
>TRBD1|TRBJ2-7|-|TRBV19
TGTGCCAGTAGCACCCAAGGGACAGGGATCTACGAGCAGTACTTC
CASSTQGTGIYEQYF
>-|TRBJ2-7|once|TRBV2
TGTGCCAGCCGCGCCCGAGGCACCTACGAGCAGTACTTC
CASRARGTYEQYF
>-|TRBJ1-4|once|TRBV7-6
TGTGCCAGCAGCTTAGCGCGAGACAGACGTGCAACTAATGAAAAACTGTTTTTT
CASSLARDRRATNEKLFF